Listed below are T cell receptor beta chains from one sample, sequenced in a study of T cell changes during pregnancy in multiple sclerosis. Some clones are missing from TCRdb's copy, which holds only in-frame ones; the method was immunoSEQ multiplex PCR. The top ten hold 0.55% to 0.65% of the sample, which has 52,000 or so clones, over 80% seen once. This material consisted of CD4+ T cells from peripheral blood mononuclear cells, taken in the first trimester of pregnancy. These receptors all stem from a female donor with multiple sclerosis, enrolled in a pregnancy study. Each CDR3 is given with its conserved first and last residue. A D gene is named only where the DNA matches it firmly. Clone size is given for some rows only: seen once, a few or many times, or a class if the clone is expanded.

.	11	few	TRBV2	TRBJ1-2	TGTGCCAGCAGTCGGGGTGAGGGCTACACCTTC	CASSRGEGYTF
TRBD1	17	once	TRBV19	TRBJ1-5	TGTGCCAGTAGTCCAGGAGCGGGTAAGGACAGGTGGCGGCCCCAGCATTTT	CASSPGAGKDRWRPQHF
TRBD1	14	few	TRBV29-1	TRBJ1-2	TGCAGCGTGGACCGGGACAGGTACAACTATGGCTACACCTTC	CSVDRDRYNYGYTF
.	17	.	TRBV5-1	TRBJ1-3	TGCGCCAGCAGCTTGTCTCCCCTCAGGGACTCTGGAAACACCATATATTTT	CASSLSPLRDSGNTIYF
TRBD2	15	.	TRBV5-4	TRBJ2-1	TGTGCCAGCAGCTTGGTGGTAGCGGGAGGGAGTGAGCAGTTCTTC	CASSLVVAGGSEQFF
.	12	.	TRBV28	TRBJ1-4	TGTGCCAGCAGGCAGGGGTGGGAAAAACTGTTTTTT	CASRQGWEKLFF
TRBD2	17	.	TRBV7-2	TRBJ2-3	TGTGCCACCACCCTCTTGGGGGGGTTTAGAAGCACAGATACGCAGTATTTT	CATTLLGGFRSTDTQYF
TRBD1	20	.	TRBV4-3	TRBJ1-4	TGCGCCAGCAGCCAAGAACCCCCAGGGGGCGAGGTATCAACTAATGAAAAACTGTTTTTT	CASSQEPPGGEVSTNEKLFF
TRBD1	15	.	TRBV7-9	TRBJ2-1	TGTGCCAGCAGCGACGACAGGGTTCACGACAATGAGCAGTTCTTC	CASSDDRVHDNEQFF
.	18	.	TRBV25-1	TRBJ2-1	TGTGCCAGCAGTGAGTTCGTGCGGGGCTTCAGCTCCTACAATGAGCAGTTCTTC	CASSEFVRGFSSYNEQFF
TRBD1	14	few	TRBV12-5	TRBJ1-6	TGTGCTAGTGGTCCGGACAGGCCGTATTCACCCCTCCACTTT	CASGPDRPYSPLHF
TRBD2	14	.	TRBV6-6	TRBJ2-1	TGTGCCAGCAGTGGACTAGCGGGAGTTCTTGAGCAGTTCTTC	CASSGLAGVLEQFF
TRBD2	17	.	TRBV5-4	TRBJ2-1	TGTGCCAGCAGCTTGGAACGAAGCGGGAGGTTCCGCGGTGAGCAGTTCTTC	CASSLERSGRFRGEQFF
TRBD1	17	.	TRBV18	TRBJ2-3	TGTGCCAGCTCACCCCTGGGACAGGGGACATTCACAGATACGCAGTATTTT	CASSPLGQGTFTDTQYF
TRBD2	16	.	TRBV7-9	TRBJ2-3	TGTGCCAGCAGCCTCCCGGGACTAGCGAGCACAGATACGCAGTATTTT	CASSLPGLASTDTQYF
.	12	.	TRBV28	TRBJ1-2	TGTGCCAGCAGTTCAGACACCTATGGCTACACCTTC	CASSSDTYGYTF
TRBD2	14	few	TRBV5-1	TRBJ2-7	TGCGCCAGCAGCTCGACTAGCGACTCCTACGAGCAGTACTTC	CASSSTSDSYEQYF
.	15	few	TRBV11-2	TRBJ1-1	TGTGCCAGCAGCTTAGAGGTGGGAGGGCATGTTGAAGCTTTCTTT	CASSLEVGGHVEAFF
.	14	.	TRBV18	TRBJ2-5	TGTGCCAGCTCACCGGACAGAACCGTGGGGACCCAGTACTTC	CASSPDRTVGTQYF
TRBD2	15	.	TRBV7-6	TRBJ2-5	TGTGCCAGCAGCTTGGGGGGGATAGAACAAGAGACCCAGTACTTC	CASSLGGIEQETQYF
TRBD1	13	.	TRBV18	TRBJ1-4	TGTGCCAGCAAACAGGGGATAGGTGAAAAACTGTTTTTT	CASKQGIGEKLFF
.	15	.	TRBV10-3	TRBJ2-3	TGTGCCATCAGTGTAGGCGGGGCGAGCACAGATACGCAGTATTTT	CAISVGGASTDTQYF
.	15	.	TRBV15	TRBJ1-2	TGTGCCACCAGCAGAGATCCGGCAGGGATTAACGGCTACACCTTC	CATSRDPAGINGYTF
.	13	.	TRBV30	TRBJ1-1	TGTGCCTGGAGGACAGGCCCGAACACTGAAGCTTTCTTT	CAWRTGPNTEAFF
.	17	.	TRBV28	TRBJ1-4	TGTGCCAGCAGTTTTTTAGGCCAGGGTGGACCTAATGAAAAACTGTTTTTT	CASSFLGQGGPNEKLFF
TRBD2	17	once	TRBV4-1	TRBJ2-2	TGCGCCAGCAGCCAGGGACTAGCGGGACTGCTTGGCGGGGAGCTGTTTTTT	CASSQGLAGLLGGELFF
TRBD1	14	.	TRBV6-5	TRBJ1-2	TGTGCCAGCAGTCCCCCCGACAGGGCGGGGAGCTACACCTTC	CASSPPDRAGSYTF
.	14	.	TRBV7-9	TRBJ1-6	TGTGCCAGCAGCTTAGGGGCCAATAATTCACCCCTCCACTTT	CASSLGANNSPLHF
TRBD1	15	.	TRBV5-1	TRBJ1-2	TGCGCCAGCAGCTTGGCCCCTGGGACAGGCCCCTACTACACCTTC	CASSLAPGTGPYYTF
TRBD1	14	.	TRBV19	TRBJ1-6	TGTGCCAGTAGTCGGACAGGGGAGGTCTCACCCCTCCACTTT	CASSRTGEVSPLHF
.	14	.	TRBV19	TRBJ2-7	TGTGCCAGTAGCCTCAAGCGCGGGCCGCACGAGCAGTACTTC	CASSLKRGPHEQYF
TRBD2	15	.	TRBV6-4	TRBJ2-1	TGTGCCAGCAGTGCAGGTCTAGCGGGAGTGGGGGAGCAGTTCTTC	CASSAGLAGVGEQFF
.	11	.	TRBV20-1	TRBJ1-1	TGCAGTGCCCCGGGAGGGACTGAAGCTTTCTTT	CSAPGGTEAFF
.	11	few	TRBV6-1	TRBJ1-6	TGTGCCAGCAGTGAAGGCGCACCCCTCCACTTT	CASSEGAPLHF
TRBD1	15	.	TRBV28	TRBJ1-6	TGTGCCAGCAGGGCTGCAGGGGGCGGGAATTCACCCCTCCACTTT	CASRAAGGGNSPLHF
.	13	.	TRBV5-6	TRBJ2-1	TGTGCCAGCAGCTTGGACGGCAGTAGCGGGCAGTTCTTC	CASSLDGSSGQFF
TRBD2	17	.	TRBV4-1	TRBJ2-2	TGCGCCAGCAGCCCGGGACTAGCGGGAGTGAACACCGGGGAGCTGTTTTTT	CASSPGLAGVNTGELFF
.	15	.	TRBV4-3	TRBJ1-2	TGCGCCAGCAGCCAAGATCGATGGAGTACTTATGGCTACACCTTC	CASSQDRWSTYGYTF
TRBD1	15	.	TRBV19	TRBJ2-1	TGTGCCAGTAGCTCCGGGACAGGGGTGGGTAGTGAGCAGTTCTTC	CASSSGTGVGSEQFF
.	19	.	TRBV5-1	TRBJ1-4	TGCGCCAGCAGCCGTACCCCCCCGGGACAAGGGGCTTTTAATGAAAAACTGTTTTTT	CASSRTPPGQGAFNEKLFF
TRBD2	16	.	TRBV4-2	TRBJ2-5	TGTGCCAGCAGCCAAGGAGCACTAGCGGGAGAAGAGACCCAGTACTTC	CASSQGALAGEETQYF